This note documents a single TCR beta chain sequence. Its antigen is still unknown. This CDR3 comprises 16 residues. Germline CDR1 reads SGHTA; CDR2 reads FQGNSA. V was cut by 0 bases and J by 3 bases, with 13 bases left in between. The sample belongs to a study of blood T cells in healthy people across ages. Study results and limitations: While age rose, TCR beta diversity per million T cells dropped in a roughly linear way. Naive CD4+ cell counts and diversity both ran higher in long-lived than in aged donors.

Extraction yielded at least 5 micrograms of total RNA per sample. Through a sample-barcoded 5' primer and a J-beta primer mix, a second PCR was run for roughly 6 to 12 cycles. A template-switch adaptor containing 12 random nucleotides labeled each cDNA molecule. One entry per CDR3 protein results from TCRdb running MiXCR on the 5' RACE reads. The sample shows roughly 680,000 distinct CDR3 sequences, 45% to 50% of them seen only once. Material for sequencing was blood. J is TRBJ2-3 and V is TRBV7-2, with no clear D. This TCR came from a woman between 55 and 75 years old in good health. CDR3 sequence reads: CASSLAAPQYTDTQYF. CDR3 DNA: TGTGCCAGCAGCTTAGCGGCGCCCCAATATACAGATACGCAGTATTTT.